The rows below give T cell receptor beta chains drawn from one sample of a study of post-analysis software for immune sequencing data. TCRdb ran MiXCR on the PCR reads and lists one entry per CDR3 protein. Of 400,000 to 500,000 distinct CDR3 sequences listed, 39% were seen once; the top ten hold approximately 7.7%. Sequenced sample: blood. The receptors were gathered from a girl aged 2 to 9 with multiple sclerosis. The CDR3 runs from the conserved cysteine through the conserved F or W. Fields, in order: D gene, J gene, V gene, clone size, CDR3 protein, CDR3 DNA. The D gene is left open where the match is weak. Rows may omit the clone size; those that give it use once, few, many or a size class.

- TRBJ1-6 TRBV20-1 few CSARDLGNSPLHF TGCAGTGCTAGAGATCTAGGAAATTCACCCCTCCACTTT
- TRBJ1-5 TRBV6-6 - CATWGGQPQHF TGTGCCACGTGGGGTGGTCAGCCCCAGCATTTT
- TRBJ1-2 TRBV28 - CASSSTAWGYTF TGTGCCAGCAGTTCCACAGCCTGGGGCTACACCTTC
TRBD1 TRBJ2-7 TRBV7-9 - CASSPGQAVGEQYF TGTGCCAGCAGTCCGGGACAGGCCGTAGGGGAGCAGTACTTC
TRBD2 TRBJ2-4 TRBV7-2 few CASSLSGRALTKNIQYF TGTGCCAGCAGCTTAAGCGGGAGGGCCTTGACCAAAAACATTCAGTACTTC
- TRBJ1-4 TRBV5-1 - CASSLADATNEKLFF TGCGCCAGCAGCTTGGCAGATGCAACTAATGAAAAACTGTTTTTT
- TRBJ1-1 TRBV24-1 - CATSQNTEAFF TGTGCCACCAGCCAGAACACTGAAGCTTTCTTT
- TRBJ2-4 TRBV5-5 - CASGRGSFGKNIQYF TGTGCCTCCGGGCGGGGTTCGTTTGGCAAAAACATTCAGTACTTC
- TRBJ2-5 TRBV27 few CATRAGGWETQYF TGTGCCACCAGGGCTGGGGGGTGGGAGACCCAGTACTTC
- TRBJ2-1 TRBV28 - CASSLGGRLSYNEQFF TGTGCCAGCAGTTTAGGAGGGCGGCTCTCCTACAATGAGCAGTTCTTC
TRBD2 TRBJ2-3 TRBV12-3/TRBV12-4 - CVSSLDGRGANTDTQYF TGTGTCAGCAGTTTGGATGGGAGGGGAGCAAACACAGATACGCAATATTTT
- TRBJ2-7 TRBV20-1 - CSASSSSPYEQYF TGCAGTGCTAGCTCCAGCAGTCCCTACGAGCAGTACTTC
- TRBJ2-7 TRBV5-1 - CASSLVAFPYEQYF TGCGCCAGCAGCTTGGTAGCGTTCCCCTACGAGCAGTACTTC
TRBD1 TRBJ1-2 TRBV3-1 - CASSPPGQGAGGYTF TGTGCCAGCAGCCCTCCGGGACAGGGGGCGGGCGGCTACACCTTC
TRBD1 TRBJ2-5 TRBV5-1 - CASSTGQRKFGYVDQYF TGCGCCAGCAGCACGGGACAGAGGAAGTTTGGTTACGTGGACCAGTACTTC
TRBD1 TRBJ2-3 TRBV5-1 - CASSLEGGRGDTQYF TGCGCCAGCAGCTTGGAAGGGGGCAGGGGAGATACGCAGTATTTT
TRBD1 TRBJ2-1 TRBV4-1 few CASSQGKGYNEQFF TGCGCCAGTTCACAGGGGAAAGGCTACAATGAGCAGTTCTTC
- TRBJ2-2 TRBV4-3 - CASSQDRVRGAGELFF TGCGCCAGCAGCCAAGATCGGGTCAGGGGAGCTGGGGAGCTGTTTTTT
- TRBJ2-7 TRBV5-6 few CASSWGKRAYEQYF TGTGCCAGCAGTTGGGGGAAAAGGGCCTACGAGCAGTACTTC
TRBD2 TRBJ2-7 TRBV3-1 - CASSPSVVAGNEQYF TGTGCCAGCAGTCCGTCAGTGGTAGCGGGGAACGAGCAGTACTTC
- TRBJ2-5 TRBV7-9 few CASSTYNKILGQETQYF TGTGCCAGCAGCACCTACAACAAGATATTAGGCCAAGAGACCCAGTACTTC
TRBD2 TRBJ2-1 TRBV7-2 - CASSLAGTSGGSEQFF TGTGCCAGCAGCTTAGCCGGGACTAGCGGGGGTTCTGAGCAGTTCTTC
TRBD2 TRBJ2-1 TRBV28 - CASSLRGLASFRPTDEQFF TGTGCCAGCAGTTTACGGGGACTAGCGTCGTTCCGTCCTACGGATGAGCAGTTCTTC
- TRBJ2-1 TRBV20-1 - CSASGELISNEQFF TGCAGTGCTTCGGGGGAGCTAATTAGCAATGAGCAGTTCTTC
TRBD1 TRBJ1-2 TRBV28 few CASSSTGVEPENYGYTF TGTGCCAGCAGTTCGACAGGGGTGGAACCCGAAAACTATGGCTACACCTTC
TRBD1 TRBJ2-7 TRBV6-5 - CASSPGTGASYGQYF TGTGCCAGCAGCCCCGGGACAGGGGCATCCTACGGGCAGTACTTC
- TRBJ2-7 TRBV7-2 few CASSLMAGTLRGQYF TGTGCCAGCAGCTTAATGGCGGGAACCCTTCGCGGGCAGTACTTC
TRBD1 TRBJ2-1 TRBV24-1 few CATSDTGVWRFF TGTGCCACCAGTGACACAGGGGTTTGGCGGTTCTTC
TRBD2 TRBJ2-5 TRBV5-1 - CASSLERGLETQYF TGCGCCAGCAGCTTGGAGCGGGGGCTGGAGACCCAGTACTTC
TRBD2 TRBJ2-7 TRBV29-1 - CSVEFSGSSYEQYF TGCAGCGTTGAGTTCAGCGGGAGCTCCTACGAGCAGTACTTC
- TRBJ1-1 TRBV5-1 - CAGRGWGMNTEAFF TGCGCCGGCCGAGGATGGGGGATGAACACTGAAGCTTTCTTT
- TRBJ2-5 TRBV28 many CASSFRGRETQYF TGTGCCAGCAGTTTTAGGGGCCGAGAGACCCAGTACTTC
- TRBJ1-1 TRBV29-1 - CSVEAGWNTEAFF TGCAGCGTTGAGGCAGGTTGGAACACTGAAGCTTTCTTT
TRBD1 TRBJ1-2 TRBV27 - CASSLLDRGYGYTF TGTGCCAGCAGTTTACTCGACAGGGGTTATGGCTACACCTTC
- TRBJ2-5 TRBV27 - CASSQGIYQETQYF TGTGCCAGCAGCCAGGGGATTTACCAAGAGACCCAGTACTTC
- TRBJ2-5 TRBV20-1 once CSAATTTRGYNEQYF TGCAGTGCCGCAACCACGACTAGAGGCTACAATGAGCAGTACTTC
- TRBJ2-3 TRBV18 few CASSPDLADTQYF TGTGCCAGCTCACCAGACTTGGCAGATACGCAGTATTTT